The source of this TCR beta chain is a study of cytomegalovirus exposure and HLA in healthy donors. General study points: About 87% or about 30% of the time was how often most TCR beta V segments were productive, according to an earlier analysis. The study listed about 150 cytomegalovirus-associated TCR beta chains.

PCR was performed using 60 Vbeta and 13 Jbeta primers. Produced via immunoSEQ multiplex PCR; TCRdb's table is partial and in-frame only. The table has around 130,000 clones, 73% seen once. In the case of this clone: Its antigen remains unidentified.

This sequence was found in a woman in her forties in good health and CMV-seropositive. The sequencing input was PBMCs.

CDR3 nucleotides: TGTGCCAGACAGGGGGGACGGAACACTGAAGCTTTCTTT. Translating gives CARQGGRNTEAFF. The chain couples TRBV30 to TRBJ1-1; the match to TRBD1 covers 9 bases. Losses at the gene ends were 8 bases for V and 1 base for J; bases not matched to a gene: 5. Germline V gene lookup returns CDR1 GTSNPN and CDR2 SVGIG (reference sequence). The CDR3 consists of 13 residues.